Below, 21 T cell receptor beta chains from the same sample are listed, as sequenced in a study of blood T cell repertoires in COVID-19. Sequencing used immunoSEQ multiplex PCR; TCRdb keeps in-frame clones, though not all of them. The sample records around 430,000 clones, around 88% being singletons. The specimen sequenced was peripheral blood. The receptors were gathered from a woman between 45 and 60 years old with COVID-19, enrolled during active disease.

The chain is built from TRBV12-3 or TRBV12-4 and TRBJ2-7; no clear D. The length of the CDR3 is 13 residues. V was clipped by 3 bases and J by 0 bases, with 6 bases between them. The CDR3 region has the DNA TGTGCCAGCAGTTTCCACTCCTCCTACGAGCAGTACTTC. Protein product: CASSFHSSYEQYF.

The V gene is TRBV7-2, the J gene TRBJ1-4; 8 bases fit TRBD1. The CDR3 consists of 14 residues. J lost 8 bases, V lost 5 bases, and 7 bases had no gene match. Germline V gene data show CDR1 as SGHTA and CDR2 as FQGNSA. The CDR3 sequence: CASSPDRVGEKLFF. As DNA, the CDR3 is TGTGCCAGCAGCCCGGACAGGGTAGGCGAAAAACTGTTTTTT.

With regard to this clone: At one boundary the junction diverges from the germline segment, which might be a read error. The chain uses TRBV7-9 and TRBJ2-7; tentative D call: TRBD2 (6 bases). The germline V gene has CDR1 SEHNR and CDR2 FQNEAQ (reference sequence). The CDR3 loop spans 18 amino acids. The CDR3 sequence is CASSFLSSGQRVSYGQYF. In DNA, the CDR3 is TGTGCCAGCAGCTTTCTCTCCTCAGGGCAGCGGGTCTCCTACGGGCAGTACTTC.

The V and J genes are TRBV6-5 and TRBJ1-1; possible D gene TRBD1, 5 bases. Germline V gene sequence: CDR1 MNHEY, CDR2 SVGAGI. The CDR3 spans 15 residues. V dropped 2 bases and J dropped 5 bases, with 15 bases sitting between them. The CDR3 DNA is TGTGCCAGCAGTTACGGGAAGGCGGGGGTAACTGAAGCTTTCTTT. As protein: CASSYGKAGVTEAFF.

Remarks on this clone: A read error may account for a junction end that differs from germline. The rearrangement uses TRBV24-1 and TRBJ2-5; D is unresolved. This CDR3 is 11 amino acids long. Looked up from germline, CDR1 is KGHDR and CDR2 is SFDVKD. The CDR3: CATFYSTRHHF. DNA for the CDR3: TGTGCCACCTTCTACAGCACGCGTCATCACTTC.

The chain recombines TRBV2 with TRBJ1-1; TRBD1 aligns across 11 bases. The CDR3 sequence is 14 residues long. The junction had 5 bases not matched to a gene; V was cut back by 6 bases and J by 5 bases. Germline-derived CDR1 and CDR2 are SNHLY and FYNNEI. The DNA of the CDR3 is TGTGCCAGCAGCCGGGACAGGGGGGGGACTGAAGCTTTCTTT. Amino acids: CASSRDRGGTEAFF.

The chain couples TRBV6-5 to TRBJ1-5; D ambiguous. The V gene's germline CDR1 is MNHEY and CDR2 SVGAGI. This CDR3 has 16 residues. V gave up 4 bases and J gave up 1 base, with 14 bases separating them. The CDR3 loop is CASSSSALGSNQPQHF. The CDR3 DNA follows: TGTGCCAGCAGTTCATCCGCCCTGGGCAGCAATCAGCCCCAGCATTTT.

The table lists this clone with a few counts. This chain uses TRBV6-6 with TRBJ2-7; 7 bases match TRBD1. The CDR3 spans 13 residues. Germline CDR1 MNHNY, CDR2 SVGAGI (reference sequence). The V gene end was trimmed by 8 bases and the J gene end by 4 bases; junction bases not matched to a gene: 8. Here the CDR3 reads CASYRDSTYEQYF. The CDR3, as DNA: TGTGCCAGCTACCGGGACAGCACTTACGAGCAGTACTTC.

The chain recombines TRBV12-3 or TRBV12-4 with TRBJ1-1; TRBD1 aligns across 7 bases. The CDR3 length is 13 residues. Trimming cost V 5 bases and J 4 bases; bases outside gene matches: 4. DNA for the CDR3: TGTGCCAGCAGTCGGACAGGCGGCACTGAAGCTTTCTTT. Protein product: CASSRTGGTEAFF.

The rearrangement joins TRBV20-1 to TRBJ2-3, with D possibly being TRBD2 (5 bases). V dropped 3 bases and J dropped 6 bases, with 25 bases sitting between them. The CDR3 loop spans 17 amino acids. Germline CDR1 reads DFQATT; CDR2 reads SNEGSKA (reference sequence). DNA for the CDR3: TGCAGTGCTAGTATTGTTGAGTTGGAGGTCCCCAGGGATACGCAGTATTTT. Its protein is CSASIVELEVPRDTQYF.

The chain combines TRBV19 with TRBJ1-1; D remains unclear. The V end lost 5 bases, the J end lost 6 bases, and 19 bases lay between the germline ends. The CDR3 covers 15 residues. The germline gives CDR1 LNHDA, CDR2 SQIVND (reference sequence). The DNA of the CDR3 is TGTGCCAGTAGTCCCCCCCTCTCCCGACAACCTGAAGCTTTCTTT. It yields the protein CASSPPLSRQPEAFF.

This clone was detected once. Relative to the germline gene, one junction end is altered; a read error may explain this. This chain connects TRBV2 to TRBJ2-7; the D is unclear. Germline lookup yields CDR1 SNHLY and CDR2 FYNNEI. The CDR3 covers 10 residues. CDR3 coding DNA: TGTGCCAGCAGCTCCTCCGAGCAGTACTTC. It encodes CASSSSEQYF.

This clone came up a few times. The chain combines TRBV5-4 with TRBJ1-2, with D perhaps matching TRBD1 (6 bases). Germline loops: CDR1 SGHNT, CDR2 YYREEE (reference sequence). V lost 1 base, J lost 3 bases, and 7 bases lay in between. This CDR3 spans 13 amino acids. The CDR3 DNA is TGTGCCAGCAGCTTGTCAGGGGACTATGGCTACACCTTC. Translated, it gives CASSLSGDYGYTF.

The gene calls are TRBV11-2 and TRBJ1-6, with D possibly matching TRBD1 (5 bases). This CDR3 is 15 amino acids long. Germline V lookup: CDR1 SGHAT, CDR2 FQNNGV. Trimming cost V 8 bases and J 8 bases, with 19 bases left between them. CDR3 residues: CASAPGGEGDSPLHF. For the CDR3, the DNA is TGTGCCAGCGCCCCGGGGGGGGAGGGAGATTCACCCCTCCACTTT. The whole variable domain, filled in from reference TRBV11-2 and TRBJ1-6, reads EAGVAQSPRYKIIEKRQSVAFWCNPISGHATLYWYQQILGQGPKLLIQFQNNGVVDDSQLPKDRFSAERLKGVDSTLKIQPAKLEDSAVYLCASAPGGEGDSPLHFGNGTRLTVT.

This clone occurred a few times. This chain connects TRBV2 to TRBJ1-1, with 10 bases identical to TRBD1. Losses at the gene ends were 6 bases for V and 4 bases for J; bases not matched to a gene: 5. The germline CDR1 and CDR2 sequences are SNHLY and FYNNEI. This CDR3 has 14 residues. Here the CDR3 reads CASSRQGAVTEAFF. The CDR3 coding sequence is TGTGCCAGCAGCAGACAGGGGGCGGTCACTGAAGCTTTCTTT. The full variable domain, in which reference TRBV2 and TRBJ1-1 provide the parts outside the CDR3, is EPEVTQTPSHQVTQMGQEVILRCVPISNHLYFYWYRQILGQKVEFLVSFYNNEISEKSEIFDDQFSVERPDGSNFTLKIRSTKLEDSAMYFCASSRQGAVTEAFFGQGTRLTVV.

The chain has TRBV30 and TRBJ2-7; TRBD1 matches at 10 bases. With 8 bases clipped from V and 1 base from J, the junction kept 2 bases outside the gene matches. This CDR3 has 12 residues. Germline assignment: CDR1 GTSNPN and CDR2 SVGIG (reference sequence). CDR3 residues: CAGGQGSYEQYF. As DNA, the CDR3 is TGTGCCGGGGGACAGGGGTCCTACGAGCAGTACTTC.

With respect to this clone: The same CDR3 arises from other DNA sequences in this sample as well. The chain joins TRBV5-1 to TRBJ2-2; unclear D gene. The CDR3 extends over 14 amino acids. Germline V gene data show CDR1 as SGHRS and CDR2 as YFSETQ. Trimming removed 0 bases from V and 1 base from J, with 4 bases in between. The CDR3 reads CASSLALNTGELFF. The CDR3 bases are TGCGCCAGCAGCTTGGCCCTGAACACCGGGGAGCTGTTTTTT.

V and J are TRBV9 and TRBJ1-1; D gene unclear. The germline CDR1 and CDR2 sequences are SGDLS and YYNGEE. The CDR3 is 14 residues long. V lost 0 bases and J lost 6, with 12 bases in between. CDR3 in amino acids: CASSVEGGLAEAFF. CDR3 sequence (DNA): TGTGCCAGCAGCGTAGAGGGAGGGCTCGCTGAAGCTTTCTTT. The entire variable domain, with the rest obtained from reference TRBV9 and TRBJ1-1, is as follows: DSGVTQTPKHLITATGQRVTLRCSPRSGDLSVYWYQQSLDQGLQFLIQYYNGEERAKGNILERFSAQQFPDLHSELNLSSLELGDSALYFCASSVEGGLAEAFFGQGTRLTVV.

The V call is TRBV28, the J call TRBJ2-3; D possibly corresponds to TRBD2 (6 bases). The germline CDR1 and CDR2 sequences are MDHEN and SYDVKM. Trimming stripped 7 bases from V and 9 bases from J, with 14 bases between. CDR3 length: 12 residues. CDR3 in DNA: TGTGCCAGCATGGGACCCGGGAGAACGCAGTATTTT. Its protein product is CASMGPGRTQYF. The full variable domain, its missing parts supplied by reference TRBV28 and TRBJ2-3, is DVKVTQSSRYLVKRTGEKVFLECVQDMDHENMFWYRQDPGLGLRLIYFSYDVKMKEKGDIPEGYSVSREKKERFSLILESASTNQTSMYLCASMGPGRTQYFGPGTRLTVL.

This clone was seen more than once but under ten times. The chain employs TRBV5-1 and TRBJ2-3; the D gene is possibly TRBD1 (6 bases). Between the trimmed V and J ends, which lost 2 bases and 5 bases, there was a span of 24 bases. Germline V gene lookup returns CDR1 SGHRS and CDR2 YFSETQ. The length of the CDR3 is 18 residues. CDR3 nucleotide sequence: TGCGCCAGCAGCTTCCGAGAACCGACAGGAACAAGGCGAGATACGCAGTATTTT. Amino acids: CASSFREPTGTRRDTQYF.

The J gene is TRBJ1-4, the V gene TRBV11-2; D uncertain. In germline, CDR1 is SGHAT, CDR2 FQNNGV. The CDR3 sequence is 15 residues long. V lost 3 bases and J lost 5, with 13 bases in between. The CDR3 DNA reads as TGTGCCAGCAGCTTCGCAGACATACCCAATGAAAAACTGTTTTTT. Translation gives CASSFADIPNEKLFF.